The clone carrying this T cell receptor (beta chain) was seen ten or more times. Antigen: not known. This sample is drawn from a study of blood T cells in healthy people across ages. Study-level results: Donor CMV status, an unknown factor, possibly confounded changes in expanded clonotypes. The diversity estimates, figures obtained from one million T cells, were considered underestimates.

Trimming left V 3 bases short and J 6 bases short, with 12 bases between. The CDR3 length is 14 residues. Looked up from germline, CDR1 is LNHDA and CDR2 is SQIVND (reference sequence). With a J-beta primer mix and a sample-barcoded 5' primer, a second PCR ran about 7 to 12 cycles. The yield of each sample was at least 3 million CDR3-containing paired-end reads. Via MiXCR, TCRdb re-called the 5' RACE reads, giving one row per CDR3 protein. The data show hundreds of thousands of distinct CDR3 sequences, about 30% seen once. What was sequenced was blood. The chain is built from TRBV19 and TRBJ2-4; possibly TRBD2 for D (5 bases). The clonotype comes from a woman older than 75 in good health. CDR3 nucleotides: TGTGCCAGTAGTATGAAGAGGGTGACAAACATTCAGTACTTC. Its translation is CASSMKRVTNIQYF.